These 16 T cell receptor beta chains share one sample of origin, sequenced in a study of molecular identifiers for immune sequencing clone quantification. TCRdb reanalysed the PCR reads using MiXCR and keeps one entry per CDR3 protein. In the table there are more than 450,000 distinct CDR3 sequences, 25% of which are singletons. Sequenced: naive CD8+ T cells from blood, with Jurkat cell RNA spiked in. The subset was: FACS-sorted CD8+CD4-CCR7+CD45RA+ naive T cells. All receptors derive from a human donor in good health. Some libraries in this study had Jurkat cell RNA spiked in.

This clonotype was counted ten times or more. This sequence joins TRBV2 and TRBJ2-5; D unresolved. Germline CDR1 and CDR2: SNHLY and FYNNEI. The CDR3 extends over 15 amino acids. V was cut by 1 base and J by 1 base, with 10 bases left in between. The CDR3 loop reads CASSEGTSSQETQYF. DNA of the CDR3: TGTGCCAGCAGTGAAGGGACGAGCAGCCAAGAGACCCAGTACTTC.

This chain joins TRBV29-1 and TRBJ1-1, with no clear D. Per the germline V gene, CDR1 is SQVTM and CDR2 is ANQGSEA. Trimming removed 5 bases from V and 10 bases from J, with 14 bases in between. The CDR3 totals 11 residues. The DNA for the CDR3 is TGCAGCGTTTTGATGAACAATGGAGCTTTCTTT. It codes for CSVLMNNGAFF.

This clonotype has ten or more counts. The DNA of the CDR3 is TGTGCCAGCCTACGAGGTGGATCTGAAGCTTTCTTT. The encoded protein is CASLRGGSEAFF. The J gene is TRBJ1-1, the V gene TRBV6-5; D call uncertain. CDR3 size: 12 residues. With 8 bases removed from V and 6 bases from J, the gap between germline ends came to 13 bases. Germline CDR1 reads MNHEY; CDR2 reads SVGAGI.

To note about this clonotype: One end of the junction fails to match germline, which may point to a read error. The V gene is TRBV13, the J gene TRBJ1-6, with no clear D. This CDR3 has 14 amino acids. Germline lookup yields CDR1 PRHDT and CDR2 FYEKMQ (reference sequence). The CDR3 nucleotides are TGTGTCAGCAGCTTTGACGGACATAATTCACCCCTCCACTTT. Translation: CVSSFDGHNSPLHF.

In its sample, this clonotype was seen a few times. The V gene is TRBV3-1, the J gene TRBJ2-3; 8 bases are a match to TRBD2. In germline, CDR1 is LGHDT, CDR2 YNNKEL (reference sequence). This CDR3 contains 16 residues. V trimming: 4 bases; J trimming: 0 bases; junction bases outside the gene matches: 6. CDR3: CASSRGLAASTDTQYF. The CDR3, as DNA: TGTGCCAGCAGCCGAGGACTAGCTGCTAGCACAGATACGCAGTATTTT.

This clonotype was observed many times. The genes are TRBV7-9 and TRBJ2-5; 7 nucleotides agree with TRBD2. Germline lookup yields CDR1 SEHNR and CDR2 FQNEAQ (reference sequence). The CDR3 spans 11 residues. J was trimmed by 11 bases and V by 5 bases; bases with no gene match: 5. The CDR3 DNA reads as TGTGCCAGCAGCCCCAGCGGGATTCAGTACTTC. Translating gives CASSPSGIQYF.

The chain carries TRBV4-2 and TRBJ2-3; 8 nucleotides agree with TRBD1. Per germline, CDR1 LGHNA and CDR2 YNFKEQ. V shed 1 base and J 0 bases; nucleotides not matched to a gene: 9. The CDR3 runs 18 residues. The DNA of the CDR3 is TGTGCCAGCAGCCAAGGTTTCCTTCAGGGGGCAAGCACAGATACGCAGTATTTT. Amino acid sequence: CASSQGFLQGASTDTQYF.

The chain couples TRBV19 to TRBJ1-1, with D unresolved. V was cut by 3 bases and J by 8 bases, with 10 bases left in between. Germline CDR1 LNHDA, CDR2 SQIVND (reference sequence). The length of the CDR3 is 12 residues. Written as DNA, the CDR3 is TGTGCCAGTAGTATTGGATCCCTGGAAGCTTTCTTT. Its protein is CASSIGSLEAFF.

The table lists this clonotype with a few counts. The CDR3 DNA is TGTGCCAGCAGCGCCCTACTAGCGACTTCCTACAATGAGCAGTTCTTC. As protein: CASSALLATSYNEQFF. The chain links TRBV9 to TRBJ2-1; 7 positions match TRBD2. The CDR3 loop spans 16 amino acids. The junction had 7 bases not matched to a gene; V was cut back by 3 bases and J by 1 base. Germline V CDR1 and CDR2: SGDLS, YYNGEE.

This clonotype was found many times. The chain has TRBV5-5 and TRBJ2-3, with 9 bases identical to TRBD1. The CDR3 has 15 amino acids. Germline V lookup: CDR1 SGHKS, CDR2 YYEKEE (reference sequence). After removal of 2 bases from V and 5 bases from J, the junction contained 6 bases not matched to a gene. The CDR3 nucleotides are TGTGCCAGCAGCTTTAGACAGGGGGTAATAGATACGCAGTATTTT. It specifies CASSFRQGVIDTQYF.

V usage is TRBV7-9 and J usage is TRBJ2-6; D remains unclear. The length of the CDR3 is 15 residues. The V and J ends lost 4 bases and 0 bases respectively, with 7 bases between them. Germline-derived CDR1 and CDR2 are SEHNR and FQNEAQ (reference sequence). The CDR3 region has the DNA TGTGCCAGCAGCTCCTTTAACTCTGGGGCCAACGTCCTGACTTTC. This translates into CASSSFNSGANVLTF.

Ten or more counts support this clonotype. The gene calls are TRBV7-2 and TRBJ1-5; D uncertain. CDR3 size: 16 residues. Germline loops: CDR1 SGHTA, CDR2 FQGNSA. Trimming removed 6 bases at V and 5 bases at J, with 20 bases between. CDR3 sequence: CASSPSWEGSYQPQHF. The CDR3 coding sequence is TGTGCCAGCAGTCCTTCCTGGGAAGGTAGTTATCAGCCCCAGCATTTT.

A single count supports this clonotype. The gene calls are TRBV19 and TRBJ2-7; the D gene is possibly TRBD2 (5 bases). The V end lost 3 bases, the J end lost 2 bases, and 14 bases lay between the germline ends. This CDR3 contains 15 residues. Germline-derived CDR1 and CDR2 are LNHDA and SQIVND (reference sequence). DNA for the CDR3: TGTGCCAGTAGTATTTCGACTAACGGTACCTACGAGCAGTACTTC. It translates to CASSISTNGTYEQYF.

There are many counts of this clonotype. The chain combines TRBV20-1 with TRBJ1-5; tentatively, D is TRBD1 (5 bases). The CDR3 covers 15 residues. Trimming shortened V by 0 bases and J by 5 bases, and 14 bases separated the two germline ends. The germline V gene encodes CDR1 DFQATT and CDR2 SNEGSKA (reference sequence). Here the CDR3 reads CSARDTMGPDQPQHF. For the CDR3, the DNA is TGCAGTGCTAGAGACACAATGGGGCCGGATCAGCCCCAGCATTTT.

This chain uses TRBV11-2 with TRBJ2-5; 9 positions match TRBD2. The length of the CDR3 is 15 residues. Germline V gene sequence: CDR1 SGHAT, CDR2 FQNNGV. Trimming at V came to 3 bases and at J to 2 bases, leaving 4 bases not matched to a gene. CDR3 DNA sequence: TGTGCCAGCAGCTTTTCTAGCGGGGTGCAAGAGACCCAGTACTTC. Protein: CASSFSSGVQETQYF.

As for this clonotype: The conserved final phenylalanine or tryptophan is absent from the CDR3, which likely points to a read error. The chain employs TRBV7-9 and TRBJ1-1, with D hard to call. The germline V gene has CDR1 SEHNR and CDR2 FQNEAQ (reference sequence). The V and J ends lost 5 bases and 0 bases respectively, with 7 bases between them. The CDR3 extends over 13 amino acids. This chain's CDR3 is CASSLGMNTEAFL. CDR3 nucleotide sequence: TGTGCCAGCAGCCTAGGAATGAACACTGAAGCTTTCCTT.